This T cell receptor (beta chain) was identified in a study of blood T cell repertoires in COVID-19. For the study at large: There were acute and convalescent COVID-19 samples, and they came from the United States, Italy and Spain.

Assay: immunoSEQ multiplex PCR; the TCRdb copy retains only in-frame clones and omits some. The sample holds about 42,000 clones, about nine tenths seen once. Losses at the gene ends were 5 bases for V and 8 bases for J; bases not matched to a gene: 9. Per the germline V gene, CDR1 is SEHNR and CDR2 is FQNEAQ (reference sequence). The CDR3 totals 14 residues. Specimen: peripheral blood. The receptor was derived from a human donor in a cohort sampled during active COVID-19. The chain joins TRBV7-9 to TRBJ2-4, with 7 bases that match TRBD1. The CDR3 is CASSAGQDFHIQYF. CDR3 DNA: TGTGCCAGCAGCGCCGGACAGGATTTTCACATTCAGTACTTC.